These T cell receptor beta chains were read from a single sample in a study of blood T cell repertoires in COVID-19. Sequencing used immunoSEQ multiplex PCR; TCRdb keeps in-frame clones, though not all of them. The sample includes 30,000 to 35,000 clones, more than 70% of them seen just once. Sequencing was done on a sample of peripheral blood. The receptors stem from a human donor in a cohort sampled during active COVID-19. CDR3s include the opening cysteine and the closing phenylalanine or tryptophan. The D gene is left open where the match is weak. Clone size is stated in some rows and not others, as once, few, many or a class when expanded.

d_call | clone_size | j_call | v_call | cdr3_aa | cdr3_nt
TRBD1 | . | TRBJ1-2 | TRBV18 | CASQGQGDYGYTF | TGTGCCAGCCAAGGGCAGGGGGACTATGGCTACACCTTC
. | . | TRBJ2-5 | TRBV6-6 | CASSYSFQETQYF | TGTGCCAGCAGTTATAGTTTCCAAGAGACCCAGTACTTC
. | many | TRBJ1-5 | TRBV28 | CASSFGPRVSNQPQHF | TGTGCCAGCAGTTTTGGACCCAGGGTAAGCAATCAGCCCCAGCATTTT
. | . | TRBJ1-4 | TRBV6-5 | CASSLGQAKNEKLFF | TGTGCCAGCAGTCTTGGACAAGCGAAGAATGAAAAACTGTTTTTT
. | . | TRBJ2-7 | TRBV5-1 | CASSLATGTYEQYF | TGCGCCAGCAGCTTGGCCACAGGAACCTACGAGCAGTACTTC
. | . | TRBJ1-1 | TRBV5-4 | CASSSFGGRGPEAFF | TGTGCCAGCAGCTCGTTTGGAGGCAGGGGACCTGAAGCTTTCTTT
TRBD1 | . | TRBJ2-5 | TRBV5-1 | CASSPGTGQETQYF | TGCGCCAGCAGCCCAGGGACAGGACAAGAGACCCAGTACTTC
. | once | TRBJ2-3 | TRBV30 | CARRQGSGADTQYF | TGTGCCAGAAGGCAAGGGTCAGGGGCAGATACGCAGTATTTT
. | many | TRBJ1-2 | TRBV7-8 | CASSLALTGMDGYTF | TGTGCCAGCAGCTTAGCGCTAACAGGGATGGACGGCTACACCTTC
. | . | TRBJ2-2 | TRBV7-2 | CASSVALSATGELFF | TGTGCCAGCAGTGTAGCTTTGTCTGCCACCGGGGAGCTGTTTTTT
TRBD1 | . | TRBJ1-1 | TRBV30 | CAWRIRVDRGEAFF | TGTGCCTGGAGAATACGTGTTGACAGGGGCGAAGCTTTCTTT
TRBD2 | . | TRBJ2-1 | TRBV24-1 | CATGTSGNNEQFF | TGTGCCACCGGGACTAGCGGGAACAATGAGCAGTTCTTC
TRBD1 | few | TRBJ2-2 | TRBV12-3/TRBV12-4 | CASSSIQGAKLFF | TGTGCCAGCAGTTCTATCCAGGGGGCTAAGCTGTTTTTT
TRBD1 | . | TRBJ1-2 | TRBV5-4 | CASSLRDRGYGYTF | TGTGCCAGCAGCCTCCGGGACAGGGGGTATGGCTACACCTTC
. | . | TRBJ1-5 | TRBV28 | CASNTGAGYNQPQHF | TGTGCCAGCAATACTGGGGCAGGGTACAATCAGCCCCAGCATTTT
. | . | TRBJ1-4 | TRBV5-1 | CASSVISHEKLFF | TGCGCCAGCAGTGTGATTAGTCATGAAAAACTGTTTTTT
. | . | TRBJ2-7 | TRBV11-2 | CASSPAGSYEQYF | TGTGCCAGCAGCCCGGCCGGGTCCTACGAGCAGTACTTC
. | once | TRBJ1-1 | TRBV15 | CATSLEGYTEAFF | TGTGCCACCAGCCTGGAGGGGTACACTGAAGCTTTCTTT
. | once | TRBJ2-2 | TRBV3-1/TRBV3-2 | CASSQRGGRLTGELFF | TGTGCCAGCAGCCAACGCGGTGGGAGACTCACCGGGGAGCTGTTTTTT
TRBD1 | . | TRBJ1-1 | TRBV4-3 | CASSRGTGGNTEAFF | TGCGCCAGCAGCCGCGGGACAGGGGGGAACACTGAAGCTTTCTTT
TRBD2 | . | TRBJ2-2 | TRBV19 | CASSIRTSGSGELFF | TGTGCCAGTAGTATCCGGACTAGCGGGAGCGGGGAGCTGTTTTTT
. | . | TRBJ1-6 | TRBV5-6 | CASSLAGRDRSPLHF | TGTGCCAGCAGCTTGGCCGGGAGGGATCGATCACCCCTCCACTTT